The 4 T cell receptor beta chains listed next were all sequenced from one sample in a study of cytomegalovirus exposure and HLA in healthy donors. It was with 60 Vbeta and 13 Jbeta primers that the PCR ran. Sequencing used immunoSEQ multiplex PCR; TCRdb keeps in-frame clones, though not all of them. The table shows about 120,000 clones, with 80% occurring only once. The material sequenced was PBMCs. These receptor sequences come from a young man in good health and CMV-seronegative.

The chain is built from TRBV7-2 and TRBJ1-1, with 8 nucleotides matching TRBD1. The CDR3 consists of 15 residues. Germline V lookup: CDR1 SGHTA, CDR2 FQGNSA. The V and J ends lost 5 bases and 5 bases, in that order; junction bases with no gene match: 10. The CDR3 region is CASSAQGAPETEAFF. The DNA for the CDR3 is TGTGCCAGCAGCGCCCAGGGGGCCCCTGAGACTGAAGCTTTCTTT.

CDR3 coding DNA: TGTGCCAGCAGCTTAGTTGCGGGCAGCTCCTACAATGAGCAGTTCTTC. Translation gives CASSLVAGSSYNEQFF. This chain uses TRBV11-3 with TRBJ2-1; TRBD2 is a possible D gene (5 bases). Deletions cut 1 base from V and 0 bases from J, with 10 bases between. The CDR3 covers 16 residues. Germline loops: CDR1 SGHNT, CDR2 YENEEA.

J is TRBJ2-1 and V is TRBV9; possibly TRBD2 for D (6 bases). The CDR3 spans 15 residues. Between the trimmed V and J ends, which lost 1 base and 2 bases, there was a span of 10 bases. Looked up from germline, CDR1 is SGDLS and CDR2 is YYNGEE. CDR3 residues: CASSVMVAAYNEQFF. The CDR3 DNA is TGTGCCAGCAGCGTAATGGTAGCGGCCTACAATGAGCAGTTCTTC. The variable domain in full, completed from reference TRBV9 and TRBJ2-1, reads DSGVTQTPKHLITATGQRVTLRCSPRSGDLSVYWYQQSLDQGLQFLIQYYNGEERAKGNILERFSAQQFPDLHSELNLSSLELGDSALYFCASSVMVAAYNEQFFGPGTRLTVL.

The chain uses TRBV29-1 and TRBJ1-2; tentatively, D is TRBD1 (6 bases). CDR1 and CDR2 from the germline V gene are SQVTM and ANQGSEA. The V end lost 3 bases, the J end lost 2 bases, and 7 bases lay between the germline ends. The CDR3 totals 12 residues. The CDR3 is CSVDDRNYGYTF. The CDR3 bases are TGCAGCGTTGATGACAGGAACTATGGCTACACCTTC.